A selection of T cell receptor beta chains follows, all from one sample in a study of blood T cell repertoires in COVID-19. Some clones are missing from TCRdb's copy, which holds only in-frame ones; the method was immunoSEQ multiplex PCR. The sample consists of around 120,000 clones, about 79% of them appearing once. The sequenced sample consisted of peripheral blood. These receptor sequences come from a man between 65 and 79 years old with acute or convalescent COVID-19. Both conserved end residues are trimmed from each CDR3. The D gene is left open where the match is weak.

ASSYSTGELF NA TRBJ2-2 TRBV6-6
ASSRLTLSGGAHEQF TRBD2 TRBJ2-1 TRBV4-3
ASSRMTGANTEAF TRBD1 TRBJ1-1 TRBV6-5
ASSEAGNRANQPQH NA TRBJ1-5 TRBV6-1
ASSSGTDNEQF NA TRBJ2-1 TRBV7-2
ASSEDITPSYEQY NA TRBJ2-7 TRBV6-1
ASSQRQGGETQY TRBD1 TRBJ2-5 TRBV14
ATSGVTTDTQY NA TRBJ2-3 TRBV24-1
ASSFAGSSYEQY NA TRBJ2-7 TRBV5-4
ASSGQGTPGANVLT NA TRBJ2-6 TRBV19
ASSLDGREQY NA TRBJ2-7 TRBV7-8
ASSPDRGTDTQY TRBD1 TRBJ2-3 TRBV18
ASSASSDDTQY NA TRBJ2-3 TRBV2
ASSRFPGGPDNEQF TRBD2 TRBJ2-1 TRBV4-1
ASSQGPSVSYEQY NA TRBJ2-7 TRBV4-3
AWRTGANEKLF TRBD1 TRBJ1-4 TRBV30
ATSRDLGTMNTEAF NA TRBJ1-1 TRBV15
ASLGRGVFYGYT NA TRBJ1-2 TRBV7-9
ASRGQAMYEAF TRBD1 TRBJ1-1 TRBV12-3/TRBV12-4
ASRETGTGGSSPLH TRBD1 TRBJ1-6 TRBV25-1
ASSQGRGNQPQH NA TRBJ1-5 TRBV3-1/TRBV3-2
ASSPSGGPQETQY TRBD2 TRBJ2-5 TRBV4-3
ASSPQMDTQY NA TRBJ2-3 TRBV27
AISVVGGDGYT NA TRBJ1-2 TRBV10-3
SVDRTGITGELF TRBD1 TRBJ2-2 TRBV29-1
ASSSGRPPNRTEAF NA TRBJ1-1 TRBV5-1
ACTRTRSASGNTIY NA TRBJ1-3 TRBV30
ASSSGLKLF NA TRBJ1-4 TRBV7-2
ATSDGGRTEAF NA TRBJ1-1 TRBV24-1
ATSGQQNTEAF NA TRBJ1-1 TRBV15
ASSSQGGTEAF NA TRBJ1-1 TRBV19
ASSLGSSDRAYGYT TRBD1 TRBJ1-2 TRBV5-6
ASSLGQPPNEQF NA TRBJ2-1 TRBV5-1
ASSTSSGGSDTQY TRBD2 TRBJ2-3 TRBV6-4
ASSLDLDRGYEQY TRBD1 TRBJ2-7 TRBV11-3
ASTRGARGNEKLF TRBD1 TRBJ1-4 TRBV6-5
ASTFWSGVNEQF TRBD2 TRBJ2-1 TRBV5-8
AIHLEGTNYGYT NA TRBJ1-2 TRBV10-3
ASSMQRRQVKSRNEQF NA TRBJ2-1 TRBV19
ASSAGLVNAGELF TRBD2 TRBJ2-2 TRBV5-1
ASSLRDISYEQY NA TRBJ2-7 TRBV7-2
ASSPPWRGDPYEQY TRBD2 TRBJ2-7 TRBV18
ASSLTGNTIY NA TRBJ1-3 TRBV7-2
ASSQVGGGYT NA TRBJ1-2 TRBV4-3
ASSYLGGGTVEGNEAF NA TRBJ1-1 TRBV6-2/TRBV6-3
ASSLAPPSGGATWSNEQF TRBD2 TRBJ2-1 TRBV5-1
ASSGTRGGPNEQF TRBD2 TRBJ2-1 TRBV7-3
ASTAGSQETQY NA TRBJ2-5 TRBV18
ASSQEMGQGGSPLH TRBD1 TRBJ1-6 TRBV16
ASSASVSGEQY NA TRBJ2-7 TRBV7-3
ASSFGQGALTNYGYT TRBD1 TRBJ1-2 TRBV19
ASSETSGAPGDTQY TRBD2 TRBJ2-3 TRBV9
ASSHWDTGYT NA TRBJ1-2 TRBV3-1/TRBV3-2
ASSRDRGDYEQY TRBD1 TRBJ2-7 TRBV4-3